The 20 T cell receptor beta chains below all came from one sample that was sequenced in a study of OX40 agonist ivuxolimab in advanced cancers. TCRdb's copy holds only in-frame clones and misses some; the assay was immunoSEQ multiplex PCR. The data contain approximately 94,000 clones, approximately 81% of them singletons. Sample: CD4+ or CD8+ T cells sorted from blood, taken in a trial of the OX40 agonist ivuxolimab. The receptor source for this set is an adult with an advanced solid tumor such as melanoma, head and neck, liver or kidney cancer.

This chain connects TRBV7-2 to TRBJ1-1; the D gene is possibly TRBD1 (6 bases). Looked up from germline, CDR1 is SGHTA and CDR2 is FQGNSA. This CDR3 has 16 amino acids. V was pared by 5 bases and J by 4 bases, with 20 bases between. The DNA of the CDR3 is TGTGCCAGCAGCGACCCCAAGCGGGGGCGCGCCACTGAAGCTTTCTTT. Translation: CASSDPKRGRATEAFF.

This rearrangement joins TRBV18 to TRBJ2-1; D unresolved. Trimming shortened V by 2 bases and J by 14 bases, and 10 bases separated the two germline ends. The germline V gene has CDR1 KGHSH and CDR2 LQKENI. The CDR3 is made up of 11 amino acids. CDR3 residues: CASSPERVKFF. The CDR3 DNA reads TGTGCCAGCTCACCAGAAAGGGTCAAGTTCTTC.

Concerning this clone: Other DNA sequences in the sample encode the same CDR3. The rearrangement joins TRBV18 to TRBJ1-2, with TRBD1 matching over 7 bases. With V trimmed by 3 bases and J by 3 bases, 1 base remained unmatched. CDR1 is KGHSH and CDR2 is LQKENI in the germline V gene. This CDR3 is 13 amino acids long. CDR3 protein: CASSPDRDYGYTF. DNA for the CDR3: TGTGCCAGCTCACCCGACAGGGACTATGGCTACACCTTC.

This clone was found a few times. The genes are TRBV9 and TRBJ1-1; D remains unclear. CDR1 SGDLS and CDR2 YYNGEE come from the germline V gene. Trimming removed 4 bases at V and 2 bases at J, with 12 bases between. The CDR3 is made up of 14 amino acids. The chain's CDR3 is CASSQIGLNTEAFF. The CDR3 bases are TGTGCCAGCAGCCAAATCGGCCTTAACACTGAAGCTTTCTTT.

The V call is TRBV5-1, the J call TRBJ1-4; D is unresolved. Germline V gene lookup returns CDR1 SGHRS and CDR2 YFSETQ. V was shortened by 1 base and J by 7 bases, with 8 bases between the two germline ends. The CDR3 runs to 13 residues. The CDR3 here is CASSLMGIEKLFF. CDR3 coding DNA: TGCGCCAGCAGCTTGATGGGAATTGAAAAACTGTTTTTT.

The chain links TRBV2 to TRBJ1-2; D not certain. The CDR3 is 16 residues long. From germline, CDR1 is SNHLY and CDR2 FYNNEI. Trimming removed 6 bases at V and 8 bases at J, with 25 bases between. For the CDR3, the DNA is TGTGCCAGCAGCCAAGTTACCGCCAAACCTGGCTCAGGCTACACCTTC. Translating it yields CASSQVTAKPGSGYTF.

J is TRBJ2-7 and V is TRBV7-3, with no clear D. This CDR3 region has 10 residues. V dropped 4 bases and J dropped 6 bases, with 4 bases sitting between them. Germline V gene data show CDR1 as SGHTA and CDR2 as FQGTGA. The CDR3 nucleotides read TGTGCCAGCAGCTCAGTCGAGCAGTACTTC. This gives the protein CASSSVEQYF.

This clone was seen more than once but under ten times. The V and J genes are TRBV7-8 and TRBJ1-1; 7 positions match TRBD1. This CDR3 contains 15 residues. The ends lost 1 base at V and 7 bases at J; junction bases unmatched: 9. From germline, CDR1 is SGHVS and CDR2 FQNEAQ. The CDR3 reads CASSLVSGGTVEAFF. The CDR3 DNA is TGTGCCAGCAGCTTAGTTAGTGGGGGGACAGTTGAAGCTTTCTTT.

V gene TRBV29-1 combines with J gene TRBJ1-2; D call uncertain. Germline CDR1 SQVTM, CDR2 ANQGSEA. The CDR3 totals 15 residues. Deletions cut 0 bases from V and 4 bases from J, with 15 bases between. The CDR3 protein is CSVEDRLELVYGYTF. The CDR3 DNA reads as TGCAGCGTTGAAGATCGCCTTGAGCTAGTCTATGGCTACACCTTC.

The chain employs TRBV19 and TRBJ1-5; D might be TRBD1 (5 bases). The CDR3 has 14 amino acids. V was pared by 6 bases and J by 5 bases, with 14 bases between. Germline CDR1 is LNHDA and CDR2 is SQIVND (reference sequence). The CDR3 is CASRPRARDQPQHF. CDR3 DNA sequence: TGTGCCAGTAGACCCAGGGCGAGGGATCAGCCCCAGCATTTT.

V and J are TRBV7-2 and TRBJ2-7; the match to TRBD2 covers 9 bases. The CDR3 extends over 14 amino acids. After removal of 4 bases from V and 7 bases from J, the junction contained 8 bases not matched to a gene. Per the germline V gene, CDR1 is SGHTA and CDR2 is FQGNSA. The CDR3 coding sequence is TGTGCCAGCAGCTCTGACCCAAGCGGGGGGGAGCAGTACTTC. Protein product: CASSSDPSGGEQYF.

The DNA for the CDR3 is TGTGCCAGCAGCCAAGAGTTAGCGGGGGGGCAATATACGCAGTATTTT. Translated: CASSQELAGGQYTQYF. This chain joins TRBV4-2 and TRBJ2-3, with 11 bases fitting TRBD2. V trimming: 0 bases; J trimming: 7 bases; junction bases outside the gene matches: 6. Germline CDR1 reads LGHNA; CDR2 reads YNFKEQ. This CDR3 has 16 amino acids.

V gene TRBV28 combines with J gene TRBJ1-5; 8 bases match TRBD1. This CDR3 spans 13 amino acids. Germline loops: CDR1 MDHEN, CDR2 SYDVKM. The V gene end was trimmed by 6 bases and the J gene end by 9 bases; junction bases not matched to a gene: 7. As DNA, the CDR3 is TGTGCCAGCAGCAAGACAGGGGATCTGCCCCAGCATTTT. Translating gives CASSKTGDLPQHF.

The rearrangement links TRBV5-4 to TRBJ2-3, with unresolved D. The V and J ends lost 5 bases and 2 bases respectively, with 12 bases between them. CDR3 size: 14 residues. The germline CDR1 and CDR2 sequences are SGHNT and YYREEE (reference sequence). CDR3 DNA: TGTGCCAGCAGACAGACCCATTCCACAGATACGCAGTATTTT. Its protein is CASRQTHSTDTQYF.

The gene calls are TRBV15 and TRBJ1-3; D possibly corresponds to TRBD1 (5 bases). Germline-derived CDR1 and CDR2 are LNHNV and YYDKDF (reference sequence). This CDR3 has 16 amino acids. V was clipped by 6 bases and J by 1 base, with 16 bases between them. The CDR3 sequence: CATSPGGTFSGNTIYF. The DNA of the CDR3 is TGTGCCACCAGTCCCGGGGGGACTTTTTCTGGAAACACCATATATTTT.

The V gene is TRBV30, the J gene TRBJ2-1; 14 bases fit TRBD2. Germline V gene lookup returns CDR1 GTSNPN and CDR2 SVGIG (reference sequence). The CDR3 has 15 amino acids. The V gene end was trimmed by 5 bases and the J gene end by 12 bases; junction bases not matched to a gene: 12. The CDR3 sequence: CAWGGGTSGGQGQFF. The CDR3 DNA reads TGTGCCTGGGGAGGAGGGACTAGCGGGGGTCAGGGGCAGTTCTTC.

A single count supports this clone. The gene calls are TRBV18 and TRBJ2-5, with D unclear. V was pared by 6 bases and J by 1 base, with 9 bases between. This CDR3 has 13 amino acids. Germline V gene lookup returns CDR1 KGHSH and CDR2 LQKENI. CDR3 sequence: CASSVQSQETQYF. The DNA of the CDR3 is TGTGCCAGCTCCGTACAATCCCAAGAGACCCAGTACTTC.

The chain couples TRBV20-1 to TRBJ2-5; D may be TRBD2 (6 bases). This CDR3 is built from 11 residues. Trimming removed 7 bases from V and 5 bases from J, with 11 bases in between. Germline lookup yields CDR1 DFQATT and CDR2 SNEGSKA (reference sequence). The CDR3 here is CSVDGGETQYF. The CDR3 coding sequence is TGCAGTGTAGACGGAGGGGAGACCCAGTACTTC.

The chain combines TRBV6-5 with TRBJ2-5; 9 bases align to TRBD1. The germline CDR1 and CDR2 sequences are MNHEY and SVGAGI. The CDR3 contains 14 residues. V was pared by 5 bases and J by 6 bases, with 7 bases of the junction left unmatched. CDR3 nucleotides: TGTGCCAGCAGTCCTACAGGGGGCGCGCAGACCCAGTACTTC. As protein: CASSPTGGAQTQYF.

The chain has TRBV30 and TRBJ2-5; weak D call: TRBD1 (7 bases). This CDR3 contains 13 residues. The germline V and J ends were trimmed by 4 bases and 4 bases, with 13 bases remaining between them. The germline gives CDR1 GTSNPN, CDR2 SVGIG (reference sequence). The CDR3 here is CAWTHRGGETQYF. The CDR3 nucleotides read TGTGCCTGGACGCACAGGGGAGGAGAGACCCAGTACTTC.